Listed here are 25 T cell receptor beta chains from one sample, sequenced in a study of blood T cell repertoires in COVID-19. Some clones are missing from TCRdb's copy, which holds only in-frame ones; the method was immunoSEQ multiplex PCR. This table has about 130,000 clones, around 76% appearing once. Sequencing used peripheral blood. The receptor set was obtained from a man older than 75 with COVID-19, enrolled during active disease.

The gene calls are TRBV5-1 and TRBJ1-5; the D gene is possibly TRBD1 (5 bases). Germline V gives CDR1 SGHRS, CDR2 YFSETQ. The V end was cut by 0 bases, the J end by 2 bases, with 6 bases between. The CDR3 totals 14 residues. The CDR3 reads CASSLVGGNQPQHF. The CDR3 coding sequence is TGCGCCAGCAGCTTGGTAGGGGGCAATCAGCCCCAGCATTTT. Full variable domain (rest looked up from reference TRBV5-1 and TRBJ1-5): KAGVTQTPRYLIKTRGQQVTLSCSPISGHRSVSWYQQTPGQGLQFLFEYFSETQRNKGNFPGRFSGRQFSNSRSEMNVSTLELGDSALYLCASSLVGGNQPQHFGDGTRLSIL.

The genes are TRBV11-2 and TRBJ1-1, with 8 bases aligning to TRBD1. This CDR3 contains 14 residues. The trim removed 6 bases at V and 4 bases at J, leaving 7 bases unmatched. Looked up from germline, CDR1 is SGHAT and CDR2 is FQNNGV. CDR3 nucleotides: TGTGCCAGCAGAACAGGGGGGAGCGGCACTGAAGCTTTCTTT. Its protein is CASRTGGSGTEAFF.

This clone showed up just a few times. This chain connects TRBV28 to TRBJ1-3; D gene uncertain. The ends were cut back, 3 bases at V and 5 bases at J, with 8 bases in the middle. Germline lookup yields CDR1 MDHEN and CDR2 SYDVKM. The CDR3 is 13 amino acids. The CDR3, as DNA: TGTGCCAGCAGTTTGGGCGCTCGAAACACCATATATTTT. It is translated as CASSLGARNTIYF.

J is TRBJ2-7 and V is TRBV15; D may be TRBD2 (6 bases). This CDR3 has 14 amino acids. Germline CDR1 is LNHNV and CDR2 is YYDKDF (reference sequence). Trimming removed 1 base from V and 3 bases from J, with 10 bases in between. The CDR3 is CATSRGGGNYEQYF. CDR3 DNA sequence: TGTGCCACCAGCAGAGGCGGCGGGAACTACGAGCAGTACTTC.

The J gene is TRBJ1-2, the V gene TRBV27, with no clear D. The CDR3 contains 15 residues. The V and J ends lost 2 bases and 4 bases respectively, with 14 bases between them. The germline gives CDR1 MNHEY, CDR2 SMNVEV (reference sequence). The CDR3: CASSLRGRAGYGYTF. CDR3 coding DNA: TGTGCCAGCAGTTTACGCGGACGGGCGGGCTATGGCTACACCTTC.

The V call is TRBV14, the J call TRBJ2-1, with D tentatively TRBD2 (5 bases). V lost 0 bases and J lost 3, with 12 bases in between. Germline V lookup: CDR1 SGHDN, CDR2 FVKESK. The CDR3 is 16 amino acids. This chain's CDR3 is CASSQEKRSLYNEQFF. For the CDR3, the DNA is TGTGCCAGCAGCCAAGAAAAGCGGAGCCTCTACAATGAGCAGTTCTTC.

The chain links TRBV6-6 to TRBJ2-3; TRBD1 aligns across 7 bases. Unmatched junction bases numbered 11, after V lost 2 bases and J lost 6 bases. From germline, CDR1 is MNHNY and CDR2 SVGAGI (reference sequence). CDR3 length: 16 residues. The CDR3 bases are TGTGCCAGCAGTTACCCCTTTGACAGGGCCCAGGATACGCAGTATTTT. Translated, it gives CASSYPFDRAQDTQYF.

The chain combines TRBV25-1 with TRBJ2-1, with 11 bases aligning to TRBD2. Germline trimming cut 7 bases from V and 2 bases from J; bases unmatched to any gene: 10. Germline V gene lookup returns CDR1 MGHDK and CDR2 SYGVNS. The CDR3 spans 17 residues. The CDR3 DNA sequence: TGTGCCAGCATTGGGCTAGCGGGAGGACAGACCTACAATGAGCAGTTCTTC. Translation: CASIGLAGGQTYNEQFF.

This chain links TRBV6-1 with TRBJ1-4; 10 bases are a match to TRBD1. The V and J ends lost 3 bases and 8 bases, in that order; junction bases with no gene match: 6. The CDR3 has 15 residues. Germline V gives CDR1 MNHNS, CDR2 SASEGT. The CDR3 sequence: CASSDRGQGKEKLFF. The CDR3, as DNA: TGTGCCAGCAGTGATCGGGGACAGGGGAAGGAAAAACTGTTTTTT.

The chain uses TRBV7-8 and TRBJ2-7; 12 positions match TRBD1. The CDR3 is made up of 16 amino acids. The junction had 7 bases not matched to a gene; V was cut back by 5 bases and J by 2 bases. Germline CDR1 is SGHVS and CDR2 is FQNEAQ. In DNA, the CDR3 is TGTGCCAGCAGCCCTCGGGACAGGGGGCAAACCTACGAGCAGTACTTC. Its protein product is CASSPRDRGQTYEQYF.

CDR3 in amino acids: CASSSGQGQQPQHF. Here the CDR3 DNA reads TGCGCCAGCAGCTCTGGACAGGGTCAACAGCCCCAGCATTTT. This chain uses TRBV5-1 with TRBJ1-5, with 8 bases aligning to TRBD1. The V gene end was trimmed by 3 bases and the J gene end by 7 bases; junction bases not matched to a gene: 6. Germline values: CDR1 SGHRS, CDR2 YFSETQ. The CDR3 has 14 residues.

The chain combines TRBV5-6 with TRBJ2-7; 7 bases align to TRBD2. The germline V gene encodes CDR1 SGHDT and CDR2 YYEEEE. The CDR3 sequence is 16 residues long. With 0 bases clipped from V and 4 bases from J, the junction kept 10 bases outside the gene matches. The CDR3 DNA sequence: TGTGCCAGCAGCTTGGGAAGCGGGATGGACCTTTACGAGCAGTACTTC. Translation gives CASSLGSGMDLYEQYF.

This chain uses TRBV7-3 with TRBJ2-1, with 10 bases matching TRBD2. In germline, CDR1 is SGHTA, CDR2 FQGTGA. Trimming took 0 bases from V and 10 from J; bases not matched to a gene: 9. This CDR3 region has 16 residues. CDR3 in amino acids: CASSLTTSGRAGEQFF. In DNA, the CDR3 is TGTGCCAGCAGCTTAACGACGAGCGGGAGGGCCGGGGAGCAGTTCTTC.

This chain links TRBV5-1 with TRBJ2-6; D unresolved. Trimming stripped 3 bases from V and 0 bases from J, with 13 bases between. The CDR3 is made up of 17 amino acids. The germline CDR1 and CDR2 sequences are SGHRS and YFSETQ. CDR3 bases: TGCGCCAGCAGCTACGGGTCTACCTTCTCTGGGGCCAACGTCCTGACTTTC. This translates into CASSYGSTFSGANVLTF.

The chain recombines TRBV25-1 with TRBJ1-2; weak D call: TRBD1 (6 bases). This CDR3 contains 16 residues. V lost 8 bases to trimming and J lost 2 bases, with 21 bases between them. Germline V gives CDR1 MGHDK, CDR2 SYGVNS. CDR3 sequence: CASSEGGRGANYGYTF. The CDR3 DNA follows: TGTGCCAGCTCCGAGGGGGGGCGCGGAGCGAACTATGGCTACACCTTC.

The chain joins TRBV27 to TRBJ2-7, with a tentative D call TRBD2 (6 bases). V was pared by 4 bases and J by 5 bases, with 21 bases between. The CDR3 loop spans 16 amino acids. From germline, CDR1 is MNHEY and CDR2 SMNVEV (reference sequence). Here the CDR3 DNA reads TGTGCCAGCAGTTCCTACCCCAAGCGGGTCGTGGACGAGCAGTACTTC. Protein: CASSSYPKRVVDEQYF.

J is TRBJ2-1 and V is TRBV27, with 11 nucleotides matching TRBD2. CDR3 length: 15 residues. The V and J ends lost 0 bases and 9 bases, in that order; junction bases with no gene match: 4. Germline V gene data show CDR1 as MNHEY and CDR2 as SMNVEV (reference sequence). DNA for the CDR3: TGTGCCAGCAGTTTATCTCTAGCGGGAGGTGGTGAGCAGTTCTTC. This sequence encodes CASSLSLAGGGEQFF.

On this clone: At one end the junction does not follow the germline gene, possibly because of a read error. This chain connects TRBV7-7 to TRBJ2-1; TRBD2 might be the D (6 bases). Germline V gene sequence: CDR1 SSHAT, CDR2 FNYEAQ (reference sequence). The CDR3 consists of 13 residues. CDR3 sequence (DNA): TGTGCTAGCAGCTCGGGACTTTACAATGAGCAGTTCTTC. Residues: CASSSGLYNEQFF.

This clone appeared a few times. The gene calls are TRBV29-1 and TRBJ1-5; no definite D call. The CDR3 spans 13 residues. V lost 5 bases and J 1 base, leaving 9 bases between the germline ends. Germline lookup yields CDR1 SQVTM and CDR2 ANQGSEA. CDR3 in amino acids: CSVMAGSNQPQHF. For the CDR3, the DNA is TGCAGCGTTATGGCCGGGAGCAATCAGCCCCAGCATTTT.

The chain couples TRBV5-1 to TRBJ1-4; 9 positions match TRBD1. The CDR3 has 14 residues. The germline gives CDR1 SGHRS, CDR2 YFSETQ. Trimming took 4 bases from V and 7 from J; bases not matched to a gene: 5. CDR3 bases: TGCGCCAGCAGCCCTACGACAGGGGGTGAAAAACTGTTTTTT. This sequence encodes CASSPTTGGEKLFF.

A few counts support this clone. The same CDR3 can be traced to other DNA sequences in this sample. The V call is TRBV20-1, the J call TRBJ2-1, with 8 positions matching TRBD2. The CDR3 covers 14 residues. The germline V gene encodes CDR1 DFQATT and CDR2 SNEGSKA (reference sequence). The V segment lost 6 bases and the J segment 2 bases; nucleotides outside the gene matches: 6. The CDR3 here is CSASSGAPYNEQFF. Written as DNA, the CDR3 is TGCAGTGCGAGTAGCGGGGCGCCCTACAATGAGCAGTTCTTC.

This clone was counted only a few times. The chain has TRBV28 and TRBJ1-2; 8 bases are shared with TRBD1. Losses at the gene ends were 7 bases for V and 3 bases for J; bases not matched to a gene: 7. This CDR3 has 14 amino acids. CDR1 is MDHEN, CDR2 SYDVKM, per germline. The CDR3: CASKDIQGDYGYTF. In DNA form, the CDR3 reads TGTGCCAGCAAAGACATACAGGGGGACTATGGCTACACCTTC.

The V gene is TRBV7-9, the J gene TRBJ1-1; TRBD1 matches 7 bases. V lost 5 bases to trimming and J lost 1 base; unmatched junction nucleotides: 7. In germline, CDR1 is SEHNR, CDR2 FQNEAQ (reference sequence). The CDR3 length is 15 residues. Here the CDR3 DNA reads TGTGCCAGCAGCCTACTGGACAGGTCGAACACTGAAGCTTTCTTT. Translation gives CASSLLDRSNTEAFF.

V and J are TRBV4-3 and TRBJ2-6; D unresolved. The V end was cut by 1 base, the J end by 0 bases, with 7 bases between. Germline V gives CDR1 LGHNA, CDR2 YSLEER. The CDR3 extends over 16 amino acids. The CDR3 loop is CASSQGRVSGANVLTF. The CDR3 nucleotides read TGCGCCAGCAGCCAAGGTCGGGTCTCTGGGGCCAACGTCCTGACTTTC.

The chain links TRBV6-5 to TRBJ1-1; D not certain. From germline, CDR1 is MNHEY and CDR2 SVGAGI. V dropped 7 bases and J dropped 7 bases, with 7 bases sitting between them. This CDR3 is 10 amino acids long. CDR3: CASIAGEAFF. Here the CDR3 DNA reads TGTGCCAGCATAGCGGGTGAAGCTTTCTTT.